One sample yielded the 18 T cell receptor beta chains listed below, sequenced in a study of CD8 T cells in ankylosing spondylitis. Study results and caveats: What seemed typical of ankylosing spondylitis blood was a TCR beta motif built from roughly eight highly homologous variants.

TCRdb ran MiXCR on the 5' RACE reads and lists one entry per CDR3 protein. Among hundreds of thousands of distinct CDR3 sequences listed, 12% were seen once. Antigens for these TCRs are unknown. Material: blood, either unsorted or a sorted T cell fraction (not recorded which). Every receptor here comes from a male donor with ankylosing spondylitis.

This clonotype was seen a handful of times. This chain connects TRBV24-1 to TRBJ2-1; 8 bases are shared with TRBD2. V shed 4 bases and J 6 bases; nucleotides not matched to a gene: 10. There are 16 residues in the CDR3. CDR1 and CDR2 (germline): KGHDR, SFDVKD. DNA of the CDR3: TGTGCCACCAGTGACCCAGCCGGGAGGGGGTTCAATGAGCAGTTCTTC. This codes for CATSDPAGRGFNEQFF.

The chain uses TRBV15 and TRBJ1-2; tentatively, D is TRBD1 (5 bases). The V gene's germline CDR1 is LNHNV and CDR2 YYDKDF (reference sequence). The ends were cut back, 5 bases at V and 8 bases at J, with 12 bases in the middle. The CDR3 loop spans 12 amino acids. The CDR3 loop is CATSVGTRGYTF. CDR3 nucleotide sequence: TGTGCCACCAGCGTCGGGACGAGAGGCTACACCTTC.

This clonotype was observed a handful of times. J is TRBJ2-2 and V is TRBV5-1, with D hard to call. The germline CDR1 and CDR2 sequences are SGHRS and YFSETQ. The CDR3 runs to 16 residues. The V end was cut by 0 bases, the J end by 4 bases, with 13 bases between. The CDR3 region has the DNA TGCGCCAGCAGCTTGGTTGGATTCGGTCCCACCGGGGAGCTGTTTTTT. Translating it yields CASSLVGFGPTGELFF.

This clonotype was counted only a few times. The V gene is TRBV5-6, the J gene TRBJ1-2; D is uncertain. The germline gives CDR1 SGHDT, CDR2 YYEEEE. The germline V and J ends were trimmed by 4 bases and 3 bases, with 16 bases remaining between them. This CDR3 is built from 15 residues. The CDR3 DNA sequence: TGTGCCAGCAGCCCAGTCGGGCAGGCCGACTATGGCTACACCTTC. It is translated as CASSPVGQADYGYTF.

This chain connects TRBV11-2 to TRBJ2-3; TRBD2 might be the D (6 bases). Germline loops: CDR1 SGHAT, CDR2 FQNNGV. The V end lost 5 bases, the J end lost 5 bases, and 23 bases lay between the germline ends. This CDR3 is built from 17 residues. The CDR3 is CASSPRGGPAVRDTQYF. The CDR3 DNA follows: TGTGCCAGCAGCCCCCGAGGAGGGCCAGCGGTAAGAGATACGCAGTATTTT.

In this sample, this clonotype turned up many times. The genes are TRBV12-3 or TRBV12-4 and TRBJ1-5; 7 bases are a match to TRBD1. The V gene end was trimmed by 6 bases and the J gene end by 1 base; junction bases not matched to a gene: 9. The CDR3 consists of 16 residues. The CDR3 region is CASSARGGLSNQPQHF. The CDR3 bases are TGTGCCAGCAGCGCCAGGGGGGGTCTCAGCAATCAGCCCCAGCATTTT.

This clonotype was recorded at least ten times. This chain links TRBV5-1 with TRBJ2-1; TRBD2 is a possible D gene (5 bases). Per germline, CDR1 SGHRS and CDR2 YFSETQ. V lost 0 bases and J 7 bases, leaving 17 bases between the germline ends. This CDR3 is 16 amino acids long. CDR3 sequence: CASSLAWAGLGNEQFF. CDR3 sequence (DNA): TGCGCCAGCAGCTTGGCGTGGGCGGGTCTTGGGAATGAGCAGTTCTTC.

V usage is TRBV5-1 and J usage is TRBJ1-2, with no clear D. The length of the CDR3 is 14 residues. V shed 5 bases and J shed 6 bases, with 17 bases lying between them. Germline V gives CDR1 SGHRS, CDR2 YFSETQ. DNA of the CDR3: TGCGCCAGCAGTCCCGGGCCGGATAGTAATGGCTACACCTTC. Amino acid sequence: CASSPGPDSNGYTF.

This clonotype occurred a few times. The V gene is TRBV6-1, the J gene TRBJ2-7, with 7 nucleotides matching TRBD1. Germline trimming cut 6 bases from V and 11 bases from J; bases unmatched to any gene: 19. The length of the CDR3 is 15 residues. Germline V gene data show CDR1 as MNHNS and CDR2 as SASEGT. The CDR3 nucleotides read TGTGCCAGCAGCTCCGGGTGGGGACAGACCCCCTCGGAGTACTTC. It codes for CASSSGWGQTPSEYF.

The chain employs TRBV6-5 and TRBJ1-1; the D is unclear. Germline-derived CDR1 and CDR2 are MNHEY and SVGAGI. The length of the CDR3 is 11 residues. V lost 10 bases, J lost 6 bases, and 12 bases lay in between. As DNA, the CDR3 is TGTGCCACCATCAGGCGGGCTGAAGCTTTCTTT. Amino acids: CATIRRAEAFF.

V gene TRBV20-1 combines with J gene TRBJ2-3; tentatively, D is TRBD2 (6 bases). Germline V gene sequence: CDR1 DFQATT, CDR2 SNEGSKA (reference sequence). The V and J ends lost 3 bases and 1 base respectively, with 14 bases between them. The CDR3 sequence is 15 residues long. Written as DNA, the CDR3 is TGCAGTGCTAGTAACCCGGGACTTCGCACAGATACGCAGTATTTT. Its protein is CSASNPGLRTDTQYF.

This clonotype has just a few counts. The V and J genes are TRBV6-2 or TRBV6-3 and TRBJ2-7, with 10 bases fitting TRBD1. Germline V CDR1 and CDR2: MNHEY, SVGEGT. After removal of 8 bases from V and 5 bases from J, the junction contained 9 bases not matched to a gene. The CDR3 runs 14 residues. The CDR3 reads CASHRGQGYHEQYF. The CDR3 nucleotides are TGTGCCAGCCACCGGGGACAGGGGTACCACGAGCAGTACTTC.

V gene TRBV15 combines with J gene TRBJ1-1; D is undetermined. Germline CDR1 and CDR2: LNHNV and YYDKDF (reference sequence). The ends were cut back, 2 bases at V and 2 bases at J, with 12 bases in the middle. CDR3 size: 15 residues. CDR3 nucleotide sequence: TGTGCCACCAGCAGAACACAGAAGTCTAACACTGAAGCTTTCTTT. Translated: CATSRTQKSNTEAFF.

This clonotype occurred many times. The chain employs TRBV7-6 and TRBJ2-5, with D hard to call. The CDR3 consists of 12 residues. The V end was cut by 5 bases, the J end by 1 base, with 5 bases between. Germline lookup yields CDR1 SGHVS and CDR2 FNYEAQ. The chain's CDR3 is CASSRIQETQYF. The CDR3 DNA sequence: TGTGCCAGCAGCCGAATCCAAGAGACCCAGTACTTC.

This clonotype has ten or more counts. The CDR3 reads CASSSGTLSNQPQHF. The CDR3 DNA is TGTGCCAGCAGTTCCGGGACACTAAGCAATCAGCCCCAGCATTTT. The genes are TRBV27 and TRBJ1-5, with D tentatively TRBD1 (6 bases). CDR1 and CDR2 (germline): MNHEY, SMNVEV (reference sequence). The CDR3 extends over 15 amino acids. Trimming left V 4 bases short and J 1 base short, with 11 bases between.

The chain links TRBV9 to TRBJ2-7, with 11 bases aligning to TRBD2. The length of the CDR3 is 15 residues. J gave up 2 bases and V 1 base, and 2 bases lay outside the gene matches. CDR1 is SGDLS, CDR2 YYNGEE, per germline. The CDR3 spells CASSVTSGSPYEQYF. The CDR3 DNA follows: TGTGCCAGCAGCGTAACTAGCGGGAGCCCCTACGAGCAGTACTTC.

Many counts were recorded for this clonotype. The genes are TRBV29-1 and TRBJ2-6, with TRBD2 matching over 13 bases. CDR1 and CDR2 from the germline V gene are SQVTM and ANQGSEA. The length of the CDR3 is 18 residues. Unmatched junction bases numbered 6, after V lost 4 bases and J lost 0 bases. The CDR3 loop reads CSVAGLAGASSGANVLTF. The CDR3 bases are TGCAGCGTTGCCGGACTAGCGGGGGCATCCTCTGGGGCCAACGTCCTGACTTTC.

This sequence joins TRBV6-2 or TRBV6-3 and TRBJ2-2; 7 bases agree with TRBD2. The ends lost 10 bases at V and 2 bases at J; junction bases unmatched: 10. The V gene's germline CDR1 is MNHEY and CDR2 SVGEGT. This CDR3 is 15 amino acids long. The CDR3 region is CATQPTSANTGELFF. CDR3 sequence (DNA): TGTGCCACCCAACCAACTAGCGCCAACACCGGGGAGCTGTTTTTT.